This T cell receptor beta chain was identified during a study of control samples from healthy donors and cancer patients. Assay: immunoSEQ multiplex PCR; the TCRdb copy retains only in-frame clones and omits some. The sample consists of fewer than 200,000 clones, around 90% of them appearing once. The sample comprised blood. This TCR was sampled from a young man in good health.

The CDR3: CASSPGRATNEKLFF. For the CDR3, the DNA is TGCGCCAGCAGTCCAGGGCGGGCAACTAATGAAAAACTGTTTTTT. The rearrangement uses TRBV10-2 and TRBJ1-4, with D possibly TRBD1 on 5 matching bases. Deletions cut 5 bases from V and 0 bases from J, with 10 bases between. The CDR3 is 15 residues long. Germline V gene data show CDR1 as WSHSY and CDR2 as SAAADI.